One TCR beta chain is described in this entry. Its antigen specificity is not known. Base qualities were left out, and no much larger clone turns up one base away. This entry comes from a study of human CD4 T cells and Enterobacteriaceae (dated by TCRdb to 2018 to 2020). Deep-level sequencing was performed on ex vivo total memory CD4+ samples, with a detection sensitivity of one cell in 200,000. The QIAamp DNA Micro Kit was used to extract genomic DNA from cell pellets, and the quantity and purity of the genomic DNA were checked by spectrophotometry. TCR Vbeta CDR3 regions were amplified with the immunoSEQ multiplex PCR assay. The amplicons were sequenced on the Illumina HiSeq platform. The retrieved sequences were 87 nucleotides in length and included the CDR3 region. Per the authors' processing: A unique productive TCR Vbeta nucleotide sequence was defined as a clonotype and was quantified by productive template frequency from ImmunoSEQ Analyzer V3.0. Expanded clonotypes were defined by a threshold at the top 5th percentile of each frequency-ranked repertoire. Repertoire overlap was calculated as Chao-Jaccard using the R package fossil and displayed by nonmetric multidimensional scaling using the R package MASS. TCRdb stores this immuneACCESS table with in-frame sequences only. Part of the clones is absent; in the studies checked, under half of the shortfall reflects unresolved V genes, and no reason is known for the rest. V and J calls and clone size come straight from that table; D and trimming were deduced from the DNA. The sample table holds some 30,000 clones, of which approximately 80% were seen once. The ten largest account for approximately 1.7% of the sample.

Its CDR3 holds 17 amino acids, cysteine through phenylalanine. CDR3 DNA is the only sequence kept; it has 51 bases, read in frame from the first base. V and J are trimmed by 7 bases and 0 bases, and the gene matches miss 8 bases of the junction. The CDR1 and CDR2 encoded by the germline V gene (reference sequence) are LNHDA and SQIVND. Memory CD4+ T cells were FACS-sorted on a FACSAria III to over 95% purity as all CD4+ cells other than CD45RA+CCR7+CD95- naive cells. Blood from healthy donors came from blood donation centers in Switzerland. Positive selection with CD4 and CD14 magnetic microbeads was used to enrich total CD4+ T cells and monocytes. CD8+, CD14+, CD16+, CD56+, CD19+ and CD25-bright cells were excluded prior to sorting. To assess in vivo expansion of bacteria-reactive clonotypes, total memory CD4+ T cells from a couple of blood donors were sequenced directly ex vivo. Ficoll-Paque Plus was used to isolate peripheral blood mononuclear cells from donor blood.

The investigation overall reported the following: The only basis for inferring the reactivity of ex vivo clonotypes was matching nucleotide sequences to CFSE-low cultures from the same donors. Ex vivo, broadly cross-reactive clonotypes appeared more expanded than specific ones, with about 55% of the 19 and about two thirds of the roughly 30 in the top 5%.

This receptor was identified in a human donor in good health. The rearranged segments are TRBV19 and TRBJ1-3; TRBD1 lines up with 11 middle nucleotides. Specimen: memory CD4+ T cells from blood. According to the study, the label for this sample's cell subset or site signals: total memory CD4 T cells sorted directly ex vivo, unstimulated. The CDR3 protein is CASILSGTGGSGNTIYF. The sequenced DNA is TGTGCCAGTATCCTAAGCGGGACAGGGGGCTCTGGAAACACCATATATTTT.